Shown below are 2 T cell receptor beta chains from a single sample sequenced in a study of T cell repertoires in cytomegalovirus infection. From the reads, TCRdb called clonotypes with MiXCR, one entry per CDR3 protein. In the table there are hundreds of thousands of distinct CDR3 sequences, about a sixth of which are singletons. The sample was PBMCs. These TCRs come from a human donor in good health (CMV status not recorded). Some clones in this sample may be carry-over from other donors' samples.

A few counts support this clonotype. V and J are TRBV28 and TRBJ2-2; D not resolved. The germline V gene has CDR1 MDHEN and CDR2 SYDVKM. Trimming pared 7 bases from V and 7 bases from J, leaving 16 bases between. The CDR3 loop spans 14 amino acids. The CDR3: CASTLTRVGGELFF. The DNA of the CDR3 is TGTGCCAGCACACTCACAAGGGTTGGCGGGGAGCTGTTTTTT.

In this sample, this clonotype turned up many times. V gene TRBV12-3 or TRBV12-4 combines with J gene TRBJ2-7; 11 nucleotides align to TRBD1. Trimming cost V 5 bases and J 6 bases; bases outside gene matches: 6. This CDR3 is built from 14 residues. CDR3 nucleotides: TGTGCCAGCAGTAGGGGGACAGGGGGAACCGAGCAGTACTTC. Its translation: CASSRGTGGTEQYF.